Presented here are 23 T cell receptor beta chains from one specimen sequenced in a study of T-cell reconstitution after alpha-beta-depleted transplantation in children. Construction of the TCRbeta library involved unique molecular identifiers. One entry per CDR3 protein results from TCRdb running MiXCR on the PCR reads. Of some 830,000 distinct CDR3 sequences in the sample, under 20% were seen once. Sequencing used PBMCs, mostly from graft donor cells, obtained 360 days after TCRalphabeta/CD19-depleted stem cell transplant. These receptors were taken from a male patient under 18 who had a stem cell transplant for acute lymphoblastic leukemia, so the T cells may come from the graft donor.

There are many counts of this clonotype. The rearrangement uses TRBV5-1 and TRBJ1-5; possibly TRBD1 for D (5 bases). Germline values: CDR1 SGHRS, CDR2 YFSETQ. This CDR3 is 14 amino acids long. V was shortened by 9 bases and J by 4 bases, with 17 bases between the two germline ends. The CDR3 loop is CAIWGDPANQPQHF. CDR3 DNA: TGCGCCATATGGGGGGACCCTGCAAATCAGCCCCAGCATTTT.

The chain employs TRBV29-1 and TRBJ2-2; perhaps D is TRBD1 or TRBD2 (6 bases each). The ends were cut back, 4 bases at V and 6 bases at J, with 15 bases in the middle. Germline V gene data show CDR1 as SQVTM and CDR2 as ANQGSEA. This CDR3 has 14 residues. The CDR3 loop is CSVGRGSDSGELFF. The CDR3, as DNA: TGCAGCGTTGGGAGGGGGTCTGACTCCGGGGAGCTGTTTTTT.

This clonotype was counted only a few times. CDR3 nucleotide sequence: TGCGCCAGCAGCCAACCCCAAGCGGGCCTATACGAGCAGTACTTC. Encoded protein: CASSQPQAGLYEQYF. The chain carries TRBV4-1 and TRBJ2-7, with a possible D match to TRBD2 (6 bases). Germline-derived CDR1 and CDR2 are MGHRA and YSYEKL. V was shortened by 2 bases and J by 4 bases, with 15 bases between the two germline ends. The CDR3 is made up of 15 amino acids.

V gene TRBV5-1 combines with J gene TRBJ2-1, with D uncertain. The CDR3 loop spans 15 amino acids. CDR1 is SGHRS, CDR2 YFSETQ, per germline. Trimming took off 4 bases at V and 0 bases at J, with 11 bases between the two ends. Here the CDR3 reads CASSPTTDSYNEQFF. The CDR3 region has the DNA TGCGCCAGCAGCCCAACAACGGACTCCTACAATGAGCAGTTCTTC.

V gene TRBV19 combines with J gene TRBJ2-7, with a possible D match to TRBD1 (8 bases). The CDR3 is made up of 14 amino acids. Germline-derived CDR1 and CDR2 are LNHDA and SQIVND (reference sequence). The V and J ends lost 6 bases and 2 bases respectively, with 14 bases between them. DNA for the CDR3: TGTGCCAGTAGACGGACAGGGAGGGCCTACGAGCAGTACTTC. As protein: CASRRTGRAYEQYF. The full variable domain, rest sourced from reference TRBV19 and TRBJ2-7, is DGGITQSPKYLFRKEGQNVTLSCEQNLNHDAMYWYRQDPGQGLRLIYYSQIVNDFQKGDIAEGYSVSREKKESFPLTVTSAQKNPTAFYLCASRRTGRAYEQYFGPGTRLTVT.

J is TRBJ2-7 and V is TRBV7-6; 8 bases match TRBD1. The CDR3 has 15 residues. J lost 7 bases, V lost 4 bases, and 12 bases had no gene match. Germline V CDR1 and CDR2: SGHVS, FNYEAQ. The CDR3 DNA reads TGTGCCAGCAGCTCGCTCCCGACAGGGGTGTGGGAGCAGTACTTC. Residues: CASSSLPTGVWEQYF. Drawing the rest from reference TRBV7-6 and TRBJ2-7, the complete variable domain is GAGVSQSPRYKVTKRGQDVALRCDPISGHVSLYWYRQALGQGPEFLTYFNYEAQQDKSGLPNDRFSAERPEGSISTLTIQRTEQRDSAMYRCASSSLPTGVWEQYFGPGTRLTVT.

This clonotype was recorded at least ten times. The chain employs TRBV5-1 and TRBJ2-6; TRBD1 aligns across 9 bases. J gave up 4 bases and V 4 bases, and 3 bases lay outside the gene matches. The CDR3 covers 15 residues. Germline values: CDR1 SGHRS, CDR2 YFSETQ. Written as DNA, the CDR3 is TGCGCCAGCAGCAGACAGGGGGACGGGGCCAACGTCCTGACTTTC. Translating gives CASSRQGDGANVLTF. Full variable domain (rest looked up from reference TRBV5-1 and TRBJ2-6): KAGVTQTPRYLIKTRGQQVTLSCSPISGHRSVSWYQQTPGQGLQFLFEYFSETQRNKGNFPGRFSGRQFSNSRSEMNVSTLELGDSALYLCASSRQGDGANVLTFGAGSRLTVL.

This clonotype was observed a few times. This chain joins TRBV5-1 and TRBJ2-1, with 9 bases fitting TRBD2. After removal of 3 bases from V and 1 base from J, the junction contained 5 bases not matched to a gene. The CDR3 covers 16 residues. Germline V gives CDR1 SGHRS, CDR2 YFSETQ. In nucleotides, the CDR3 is TGCGCCAGCAGCTGGGGACTAGCTCTTTCCTACAATGAGCAGTTCTTC. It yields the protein CASSWGLALSYNEQFF.

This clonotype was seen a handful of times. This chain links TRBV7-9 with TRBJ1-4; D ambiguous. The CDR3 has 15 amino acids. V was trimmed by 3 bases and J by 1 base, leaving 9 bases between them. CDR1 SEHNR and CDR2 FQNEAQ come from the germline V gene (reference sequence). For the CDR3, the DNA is TGTGCCAGCAGCTTGGACGGAGGAACTAATGAAAAACTGTTTTTT. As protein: CASSLDGGTNEKLFF. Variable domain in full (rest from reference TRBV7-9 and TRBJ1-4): DTGVSQNPRHKITKRGQNVTFRCDPISEHNRLYWYRQTLGQGPEFLTYFQNEAQLEKSRLLSDRFSAERPKGSFSTLEIQRTEQGDSAMYLCASSLDGGTNEKLFFGSGTQLSVL.

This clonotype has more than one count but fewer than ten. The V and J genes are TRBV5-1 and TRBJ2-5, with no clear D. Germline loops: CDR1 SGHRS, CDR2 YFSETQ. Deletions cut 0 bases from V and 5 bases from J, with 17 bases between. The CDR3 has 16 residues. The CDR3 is CASSLVVKVDRETQYF. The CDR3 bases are TGCGCCAGCAGCTTGGTGGTTAAAGTTGACCGGGAGACCCAGTACTTC.

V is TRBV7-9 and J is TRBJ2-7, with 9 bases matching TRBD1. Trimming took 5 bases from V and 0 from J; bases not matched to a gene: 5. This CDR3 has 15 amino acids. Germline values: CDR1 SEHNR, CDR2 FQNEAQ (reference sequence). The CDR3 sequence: CASSLGQGTSYEQYF. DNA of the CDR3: TGTGCCAGCAGCCTAGGACAGGGGACCTCCTACGAGCAGTACTTC.

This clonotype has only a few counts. The DNA of the CDR3 is TGCGCCAGCAGCCTGGGACTCCTCGGCCATGAGCAGTTCTTC. Translating it yields CASSLGLLGHEQFF. This chain connects TRBV5-1 to TRBJ2-1, with TRBD2 as a possible D gene (6 bases). CDR1 is SGHRS and CDR2 is YFSETQ in the germline V gene. The ends were cut back, 4 bases at V and 8 bases at J, with 16 bases in the middle. The CDR3 totals 14 residues.

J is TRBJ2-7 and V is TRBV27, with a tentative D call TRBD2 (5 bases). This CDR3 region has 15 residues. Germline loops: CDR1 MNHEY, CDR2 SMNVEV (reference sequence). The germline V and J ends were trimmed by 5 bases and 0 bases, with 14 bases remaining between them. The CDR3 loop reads CASSPFGGSSYEQYF. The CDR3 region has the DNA TGTGCCAGCAGTCCCTTTGGTGGGAGCTCCTACGAGCAGTACTTC.

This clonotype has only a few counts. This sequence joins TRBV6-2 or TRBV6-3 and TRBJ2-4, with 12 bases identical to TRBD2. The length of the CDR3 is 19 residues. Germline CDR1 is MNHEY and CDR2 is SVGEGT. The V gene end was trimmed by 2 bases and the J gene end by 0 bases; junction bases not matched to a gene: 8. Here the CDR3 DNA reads TGTGCCAGCAGTTACCGTCTAGCGGGAGGGATCTTAGCCAAAAACATTCAGTACTTC. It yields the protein CASSYRLAGGILAKNIQYF.

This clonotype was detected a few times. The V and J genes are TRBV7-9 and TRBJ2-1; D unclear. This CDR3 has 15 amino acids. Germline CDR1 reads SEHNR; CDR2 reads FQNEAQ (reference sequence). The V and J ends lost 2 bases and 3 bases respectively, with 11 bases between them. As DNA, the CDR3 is TGTGCCAGCAGCTTAATTTCGGTTAGCTACAATGAGCAGTTCTTC. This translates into CASSLISVSYNEQFF.

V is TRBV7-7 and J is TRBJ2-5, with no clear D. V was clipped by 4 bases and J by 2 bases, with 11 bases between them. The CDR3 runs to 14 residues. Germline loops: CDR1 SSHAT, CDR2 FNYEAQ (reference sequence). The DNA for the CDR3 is TGTGCCAGCAGCTCTATCTCAACACAAGAGACCCAGTACTTC. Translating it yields CASSSISTQETQYF.

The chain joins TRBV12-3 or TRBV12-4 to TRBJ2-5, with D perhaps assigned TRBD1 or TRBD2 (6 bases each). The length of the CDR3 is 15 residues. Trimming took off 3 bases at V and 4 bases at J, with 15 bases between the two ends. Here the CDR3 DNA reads TGTGCCAGCAGTTTTTCTGGGGGGCGGCGAGAGACCCAGTACTTC. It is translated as CASSFSGGRRETQYF.

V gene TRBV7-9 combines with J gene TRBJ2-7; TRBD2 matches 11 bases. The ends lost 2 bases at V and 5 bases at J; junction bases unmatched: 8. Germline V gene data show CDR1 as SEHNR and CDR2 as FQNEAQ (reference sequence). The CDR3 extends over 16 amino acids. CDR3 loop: CASSLFLAGGPHEQYF. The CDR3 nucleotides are TGTGCCAGCAGCTTATTTTTAGCGGGAGGGCCGCACGAGCAGTACTTC.

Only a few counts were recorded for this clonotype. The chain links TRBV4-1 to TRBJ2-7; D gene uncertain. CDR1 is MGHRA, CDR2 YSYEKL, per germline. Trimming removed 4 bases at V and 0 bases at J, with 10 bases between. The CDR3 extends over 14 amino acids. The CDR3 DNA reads TGCGCCAGCAGCCCACAGAAGGTCTCCTACGAGCAGTACTTC. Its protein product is CASSPQKVSYEQYF.

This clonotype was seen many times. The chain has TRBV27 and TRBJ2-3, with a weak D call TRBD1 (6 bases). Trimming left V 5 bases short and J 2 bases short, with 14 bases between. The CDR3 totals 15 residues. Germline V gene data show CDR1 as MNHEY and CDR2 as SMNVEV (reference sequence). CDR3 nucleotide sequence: TGTGCCAGCAGTCGACCGGGGACACTCACAGATACGCAGTATTTT. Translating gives CASSRPGTLTDTQYF.

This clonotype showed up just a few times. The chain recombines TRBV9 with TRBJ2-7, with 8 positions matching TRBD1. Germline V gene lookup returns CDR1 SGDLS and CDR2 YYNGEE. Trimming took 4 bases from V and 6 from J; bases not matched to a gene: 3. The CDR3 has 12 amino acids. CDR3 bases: TGTGCCAGCAGCCCAGGGGGCGCCGAGCAGTACTTC. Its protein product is CASSPGGAEQYF. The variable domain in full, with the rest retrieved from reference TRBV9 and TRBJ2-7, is DSGVTQTPKHLITATGQRVTLRCSPRSGDLSVYWYQQSLDQGLQFLIQYYNGEERAKGNILERFSAQQFPDLHSELNLSSLELGDSALYFCASSPGGAEQYFGPGTRLTVT.

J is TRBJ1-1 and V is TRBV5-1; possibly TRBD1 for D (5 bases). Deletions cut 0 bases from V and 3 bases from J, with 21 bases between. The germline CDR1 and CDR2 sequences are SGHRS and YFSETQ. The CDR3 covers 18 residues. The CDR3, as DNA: TGCGCCAGCAGCTTGGTTCTAGGCCTGGCAGGGACGCACACTGAAGCTTTCTTT. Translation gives CASSLVLGLAGTHTEAFF.

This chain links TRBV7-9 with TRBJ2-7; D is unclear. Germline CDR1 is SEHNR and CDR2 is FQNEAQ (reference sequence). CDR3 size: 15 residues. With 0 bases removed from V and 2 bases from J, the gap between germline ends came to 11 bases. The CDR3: CASSLAISSPYEQYF. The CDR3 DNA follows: TGTGCCAGCAGCTTAGCGATCAGCTCCCCCTACGAGCAGTACTTC.